The 5 T cell receptor beta chains below were found in one sample sequenced in a study of T-cell memory formation after mild COVID-19. A single record per CDR3 protein comes from TCRdb applying MiXCR to the 5' RACE reads. The repertoire holds around 200,000 distinct CDR3 sequences, with 10% to 13% as singletons. Material for sequencing was PBMCs or a T cell subset sorted from them (not recorded which). The source is a man aged 18 to 29 who had mild COVID-19 (a few samples of this study predate the infection). Cell type and time point are not known.

This clonotype was picked up many times. This rearrangement joins TRBV12-3 or TRBV12-4 to TRBJ2-7; D unresolved. V dropped 5 bases and J dropped 3 bases, with 14 bases sitting between them. CDR3 length: 14 amino acids. CDR3 nucleotide sequence: TGTGCCAGCAGTCTCCATGAGCCGCGCTACGAGCAGTACGTC. Its translation: CASSLHEPRYEQYV.

The chain is built from TRBV5-1 and TRBJ2-7; tentatively, D is TRBD1 (6 bases). The length of the CDR3 is 14 residues. Germline assignment: CDR1 SGHRS and CDR2 YFSETQ. V was trimmed by 0 bases and J by 7 bases, leaving 14 bases between them. This CDR3 is CASSLDRVPREQYF. CDR3 DNA sequence: TGCGCCAGCAGCTTGGACAGGGTACCTCGGGAGCAGTACTTC.

This clonotype has more than one count but fewer than ten. The V and J genes are TRBV11-2 and TRBJ2-7; a possible D gene is TRBD2 (5 bases). The CDR3 covers 15 residues. Germline CDR1 and CDR2: SGHAT and FQNNGV. V shed 4 bases and J shed 4 bases, with 17 bases lying between them. The CDR3 loop reads CASSWTAGPGYEQYV. CDR3 DNA sequence: TGTGCCAGCAGCTGGACGGCCGGGCCGGGATACGAGCAGTACGTC.

This clonotype was seen a handful of times. The chain is built from TRBV4-1 and TRBJ2-6; D not certain. Germline V gives CDR1 MGHRA, CDR2 YSYEKL. CDR3 length: 16 residues. The V and J ends lost 2 bases and 4 bases respectively, with 12 bases between them. CDR3: CASSQTPRPGANVLTF. The CDR3 bases are TGCGCCAGCAGCCAAACCCCCCGACCCGGGGCCAACGTCCTGACTTTC.

This clonotype was counted at least ten times. The rearrangement links TRBV5-1 to TRBJ2-2; tentatively, D is TRBD1 (5 bases). The CDR3 is made up of 16 amino acids. V lost 0 bases and J lost 4, with 13 bases in between. Germline CDR1 SGHRS, CDR2 YFSETQ. CDR3 residues: CASSLAGWGGTGELFF. The CDR3 DNA follows: TGCGCCAGCAGCTTGGCCGGCTGGGGCGGCACCGGGGAGCTGTTTTTT. Full variable domain (remainder filled in from reference TRBV5-1 and TRBJ2-2): KAGVTQTPRYLIKTRGQQVTLSCSPISGHRSVSWYQQTPGQGLQFLFEYFSETQRNKGNFPGRFSGRQFSNSRSEMNVSTLELGDSALYLCASSLAGWGGTGELFFGEGSRLTVL.